This T cell receptor beta chain was profiled in a study of human T cells and chemical hapten exposure. Study details: All through the approximately 23-week study, the scalp of each patient received diphenylcyclopropenone doses weekly.

The time point here: patch test 1, 2 weeks after DPC sensitization. Treatment reported: therapeutic diphenylcyclopropenone sensitization with weekly scalp DPC. In its sample, this clonotype was seen many times. TCRdb re-called the RACE reads with MiXCR, one entry per CDR3 protein. The table shows 180,000 or so distinct CDR3 sequences, with about 14% occurring only once. Germline assignment: CDR1 SGHVS and CDR2 FQNEAQ. This CDR3 has 17 residues. V gave up 0 bases and J gave up 0 bases, with 13 bases separating them. The chain employs TRBV7-8 and TRBJ2-3, with D maybe TRBD2 (5 bases). The sequence was obtained from a woman aged 25 to 39 with alopecia areata. Some clones in this sample may be carry-over from other donors' samples. The sequencing here drew on whole blood, taken in connection with sensitization to the hapten diphenylcyclopropenone (DPC). The CDR3 protein is CASSLAFGRRSTDTQYF. CDR3 DNA: TGTGCCAGCAGCTTAGCATTTGGAAGGAGGAGCACAGATACGCAGTATTTT.